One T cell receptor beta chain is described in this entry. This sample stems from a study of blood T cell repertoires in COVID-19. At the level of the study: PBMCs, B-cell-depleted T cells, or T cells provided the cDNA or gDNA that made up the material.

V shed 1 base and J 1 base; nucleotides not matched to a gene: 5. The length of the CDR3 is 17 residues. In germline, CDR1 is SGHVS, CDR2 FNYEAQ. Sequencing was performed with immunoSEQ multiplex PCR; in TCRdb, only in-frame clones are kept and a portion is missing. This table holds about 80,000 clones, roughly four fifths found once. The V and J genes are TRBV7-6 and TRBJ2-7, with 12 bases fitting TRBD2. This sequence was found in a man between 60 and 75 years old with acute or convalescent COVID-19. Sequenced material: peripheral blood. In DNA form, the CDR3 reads TGTGCCAGCAGCTTAGGTTCTAGCGGGAGGGTGTCCTACGAGCAGTACTTC. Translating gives CASSLGSSGRVSYEQYF.